Below are 17 T cell receptor beta chains sequenced from a single sample in a study of T cell changes during pregnancy in multiple sclerosis. Produced via immunoSEQ multiplex PCR; TCRdb's table is partial and in-frame only. The table records about 64,000 clones, 96% of them present only once. Sequenced material: CD8+ T cells from peripheral blood mononuclear cells, taken after pregnancy. Every receptor here comes from a female donor with multiple sclerosis, enrolled in a pregnancy study.

The J gene is TRBJ2-1, the V gene TRBV27; 9 bases align to TRBD1. The CDR3 is 15 residues long. CDR1 and CDR2 (germline): MNHEY, SMNVEV (reference sequence). J was trimmed by 8 bases and V by 0 bases; bases with no gene match: 5. In DNA, the CDR3 is TGTGCCAGCAGTTTATCGACAGGGGGTCTTTATGAGCAGTTCTTC. Its translation is CASSLSTGGLYEQFF.

Comments on this clone: One end of the junction does not line up with germline, which may come from a read error. The sample has other DNA sequences that encode this CDR3 too. The gene calls are TRBV6-5 and TRBJ2-7; TRBD2 matches 7 bases. The CDR3 sequence is 15 residues long. CDR1 MNHEY and CDR2 SVGAGI come from the germline V gene. CDR3 sequence reads: CASSVSGTASYEQYF. CDR3 sequence (DNA): TGTGCCAGCAGTGTGAGCGGGACTGCCTCCTACGAACAGTACTTC.

Worth noting for this clone: Other DNA sequences from this sample encode an identical CDR3 as well. The rearrangement joins TRBV7-9 to TRBJ1-1; 9 nucleotides match TRBD1. Germline CDR1 and CDR2: SEHNR and FQNEAQ (reference sequence). The V segment lost 1 base and the J segment 3 bases; nucleotides outside the gene matches: 0. This CDR3 spans 14 amino acids. In nucleotides, the CDR3 is TGTGCCAGCAGCTTAGGACAGGGGGACACTGAAGCTTTCTTT. Its protein is CASSLGQGDTEAFF.

The chain combines TRBV9 with TRBJ2-1; possibly TRBD1 for D (6 bases). The germline CDR1 and CDR2 sequences are SGDLS and YYNGEE. Trimming pared 6 bases from V and 4 bases from J, leaving 14 bases between. The CDR3 spans 14 residues. This chain's CDR3 is CASKPSGAYNEQFF. In DNA form, the CDR3 reads TGTGCCAGCAAGCCGTCAGGGGCTTACAATGAGCAGTTCTTC.

V is TRBV7-2 and J is TRBJ1-2; D gene unclear. Looked up from germline, CDR1 is SGHTA and CDR2 is FQGNSA. The CDR3 spans 16 residues. Trimming stripped 4 bases from V and 0 bases from J, with 15 bases between. CDR3 bases: TGTGCCAGCAGCTCAGACGGCAGCGCTCCTAACTATGGCTACACCTTC. This encodes CASSSDGSAPNYGYTF.

The V and J genes are TRBV28 and TRBJ1-5, with D perhaps matching TRBD1 (5 bases). V was trimmed by 10 bases and J by 0 bases, leaving 13 bases between them. Germline-derived CDR1 and CDR2 are MDHEN and SYDVKM. The CDR3 runs 14 residues. CDR3 DNA: TGTGCCACCTGTGGGGGGGATAGCAATCAGCCCCAGCATTTT. It specifies CATCGGDSNQPQHF.

The CDR3 spells CASRLVSGRTEAFF. In nucleotides, the CDR3 is TGTGCCTCCCGCTTAGTAAGTGGTCGCACTGAAGCTTTCTTT. This chain links TRBV30 with TRBJ1-1; the D is unclear. Germline CDR1 GTSNPN, CDR2 SVGIG (reference sequence). V was clipped by 7 bases and J by 4 bases, with 19 bases between them. This CDR3 is 14 amino acids long.

The chain recombines TRBV2 with TRBJ1-5; 7 nucleotides line up with TRBD1. Germline assignment: CDR1 SNHLY and CDR2 FYNNEI. J lost 2 bases, V lost 4 bases, and 5 bases had no gene match. The CDR3 length is 15 residues. The CDR3 DNA is TGTGCCAGCAGTGTTCAGGGGGACGGCAATCAGCCCCAGCATTTT. Protein product: CASSVQGDGNQPQHF.

The J gene is TRBJ2-2, the V gene TRBV7-9; tentative D call: TRBD2 (6 bases). The CDR3 runs to 14 residues. Trimming pared 2 bases from V and 7 bases from J, leaving 11 bases between. Per the germline V gene, CDR1 is SEHNR and CDR2 is FQNEAQ (reference sequence). The DNA for the CDR3 is TGTGCCAGCAGCTTATGGGGGGAACACGGGGAGCTGTTTTTT. This gives the protein CASSLWGEHGELFF.

The CDR3: CASSFSPVDEQFF. Here the CDR3 DNA reads TGCGCCAGCAGCTTCTCCCCGGTCGATGAGCAGTTCTTC. This chain links TRBV5-1 with TRBJ2-1; D uncertain. The germline gives CDR1 SGHRS, CDR2 YFSETQ. CDR3 size: 13 residues. Deletions cut 2 bases from V and 8 bases from J, with 11 bases between.

The V call is TRBV4-1, the J call TRBJ2-2; 7 bases are shared with TRBD2. The CDR3 is 15 residues long. V shed 1 base and J 4 bases; nucleotides not matched to a gene: 3. Per the germline V gene, CDR1 is MGHRA and CDR2 is YSYEKL. CDR3 sequence reads: CASSQVSSGTGELFF. CDR3 in DNA: TGCGCCAGCAGCCAAGTTTCTAGCGGCACCGGGGAGCTGTTTTTT.

Only one count was recorded for this clone. The CDR3 sequence is CASSIRDSGYNEQFF. The CDR3 DNA sequence: TGCGCCAGCAGCATCCGGGACAGCGGGTACAATGAGCAGTTCTTC. The genes are TRBV4-3 and TRBJ2-1; perhaps TRBD1 as D (7 bases). The CDR3 has 15 amino acids. Germline CDR1 and CDR2: LGHNA and YSLEER. The V gene lost 5 bases and the J gene lost 4 bases, with 15 bases spanning the gap.

This rearrangement joins TRBV7-2 to TRBJ2-1; 13 bases are a match to TRBD2. This CDR3 comprises 16 residues. Germline CDR1 and CDR2: SGHTA and FQGNSA. Trimming removed 1 base from V and 5 bases from J; junction bases left unmatched: 2. The CDR3 DNA is TGTGCCAGCAGCTTAGGGACTAGCGGGAGTAACAATGAGCAGTTCTTC. It specifies CASSLGTSGSNNEQFF.

V and J are TRBV5-6 and TRBJ2-7; a possible D gene is TRBD2 (6 bases). Germline loops: CDR1 SGHDT, CDR2 YYEEEE. CDR3 length: 12 amino acids. The V end was cut by 4 bases, the J end by 7 bases, with 12 bases between. For the CDR3, the DNA is TGTGCCAGCAGCGCACCCCGGGGGGAGCAGTACTTC. It yields the protein CASSAPRGEQYF.

This sequence joins TRBV13 and TRBJ2-7; TRBD1 matches 9 bases. This CDR3 spans 15 amino acids. The junction had 5 bases not matched to a gene; V was cut back by 2 bases and J by 3 bases. CDR1 PRHDT and CDR2 FYEKMQ come from the germline V gene (reference sequence). CDR3 in DNA: TGTGCCAGCAGCTTAACTGGGACAGGGCACTACGAGCAGTACTTC. It yields the protein CASSLTGTGHYEQYF.

The chain carries TRBV27 and TRBJ1-5; TRBD1 might be the D (6 bases). The CDR3 length is 15 residues. The V end was cut by 4 bases, the J end by 1 base, with 11 bases between. Germline V gives CDR1 MNHEY, CDR2 SMNVEV (reference sequence). CDR3 nucleotides: TGTGCCAGCAGTTCCCCAGGGGAGAGCAATCAGCCCCAGCATTTT. It yields the protein CASSSPGESNQPQHF.

CDR3 protein: CASSGPGTSQHF. As DNA, the CDR3 is TGTGCCAGCAGCGGCCCAGGTACGTCCCAGCATTTT. The V call is TRBV5-4, the J call TRBJ1-5; D gene ambiguous. Germline V gives CDR1 SGHNT, CDR2 YYREEE (reference sequence). This CDR3 has 12 residues. Trimming took off 4 bases at V and 11 bases at J, with 13 bases between the two ends.